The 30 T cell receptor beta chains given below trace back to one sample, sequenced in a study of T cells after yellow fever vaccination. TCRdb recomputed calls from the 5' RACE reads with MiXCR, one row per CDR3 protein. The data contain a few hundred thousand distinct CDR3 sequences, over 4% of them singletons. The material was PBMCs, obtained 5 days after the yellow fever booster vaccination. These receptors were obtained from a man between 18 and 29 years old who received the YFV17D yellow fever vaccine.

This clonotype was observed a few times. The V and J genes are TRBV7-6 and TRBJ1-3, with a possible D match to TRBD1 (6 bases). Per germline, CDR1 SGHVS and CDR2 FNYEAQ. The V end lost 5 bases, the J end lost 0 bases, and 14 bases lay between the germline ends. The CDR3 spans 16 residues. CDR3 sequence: CASSADSQFSGNTIYF. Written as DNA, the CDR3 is TGTGCCAGCAGCGCGGACAGCCAATTCTCTGGAAACACCATATATTTT.

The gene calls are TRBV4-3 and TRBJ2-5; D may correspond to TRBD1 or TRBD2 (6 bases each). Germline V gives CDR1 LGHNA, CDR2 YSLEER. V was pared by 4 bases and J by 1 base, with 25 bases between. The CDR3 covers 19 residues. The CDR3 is CASSLEGGSASSFQETQYF. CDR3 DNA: TGCGCCAGCAGCCTTGAGGGGGGATCTGCTTCCTCGTTCCAAGAGACCCAGTACTTC.

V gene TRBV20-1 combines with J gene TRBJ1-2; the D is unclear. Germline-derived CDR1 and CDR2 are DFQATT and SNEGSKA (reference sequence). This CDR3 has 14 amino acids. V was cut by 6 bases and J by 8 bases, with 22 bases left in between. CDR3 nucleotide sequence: TGCAGTGCCCGGCCCAACTCGGCGTGGTCGGGCTACACCTTC. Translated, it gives CSARPNSAWSGYTF.

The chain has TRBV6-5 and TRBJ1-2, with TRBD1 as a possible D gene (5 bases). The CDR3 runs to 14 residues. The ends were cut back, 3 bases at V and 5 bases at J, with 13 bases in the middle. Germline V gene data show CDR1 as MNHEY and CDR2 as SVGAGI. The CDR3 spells CASSYADRTYGYTF. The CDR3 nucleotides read TGTGCCAGCAGTTATGCTGACAGAACTTATGGCTACACCTTC.

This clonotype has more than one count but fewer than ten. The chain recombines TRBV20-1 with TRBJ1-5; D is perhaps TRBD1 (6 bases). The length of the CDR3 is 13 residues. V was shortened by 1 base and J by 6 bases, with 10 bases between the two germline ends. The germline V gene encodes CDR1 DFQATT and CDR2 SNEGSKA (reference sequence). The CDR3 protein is CSARGGAGQPQHF. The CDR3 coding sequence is TGCAGTGCTAGAGGGGGGGCAGGTCAGCCCCAGCATTTT.

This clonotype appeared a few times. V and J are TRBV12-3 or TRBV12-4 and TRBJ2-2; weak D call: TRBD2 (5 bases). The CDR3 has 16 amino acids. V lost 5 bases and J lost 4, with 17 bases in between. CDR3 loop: CASSPSLVQPTGELFF. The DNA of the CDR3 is TGTGCCAGCAGTCCCTCACTAGTGCAGCCCACCGGGGAGCTGTTTTTT.

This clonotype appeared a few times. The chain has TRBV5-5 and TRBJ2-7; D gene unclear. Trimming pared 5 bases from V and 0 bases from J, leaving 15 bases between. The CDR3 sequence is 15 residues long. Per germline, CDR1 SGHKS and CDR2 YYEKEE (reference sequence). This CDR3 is CASRQAATSSYEQYV. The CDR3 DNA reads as TGTGCCAGCAGACAAGCAGCGACCAGCTCCTACGAGCAGTACGTC.

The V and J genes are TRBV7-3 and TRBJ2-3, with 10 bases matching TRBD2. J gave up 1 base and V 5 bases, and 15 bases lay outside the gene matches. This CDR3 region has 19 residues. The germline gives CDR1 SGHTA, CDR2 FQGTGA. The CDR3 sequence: CASSKRTAGGKAGTDTQYF. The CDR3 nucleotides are TGTGCCAGCAGCAAAAGGACAGCGGGGGGGAAGGCGGGCACAGATACGCAGTATTTT.

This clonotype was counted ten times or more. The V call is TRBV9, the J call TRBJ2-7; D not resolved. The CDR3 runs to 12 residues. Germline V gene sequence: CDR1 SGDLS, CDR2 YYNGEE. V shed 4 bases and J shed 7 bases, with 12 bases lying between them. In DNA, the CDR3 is TGTGCCAGCAGCCCTAGGGCAGGTGAGCAGTACTTC. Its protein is CASSPRAGEQYF.

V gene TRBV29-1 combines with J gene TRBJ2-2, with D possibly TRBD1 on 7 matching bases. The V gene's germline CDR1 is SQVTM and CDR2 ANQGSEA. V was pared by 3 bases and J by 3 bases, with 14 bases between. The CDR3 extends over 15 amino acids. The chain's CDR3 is CSVEGGRGDTGELFF. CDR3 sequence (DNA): TGCAGCGTTGAGGGGGGCAGGGGGGACACCGGGGAGCTGTTTTTT.

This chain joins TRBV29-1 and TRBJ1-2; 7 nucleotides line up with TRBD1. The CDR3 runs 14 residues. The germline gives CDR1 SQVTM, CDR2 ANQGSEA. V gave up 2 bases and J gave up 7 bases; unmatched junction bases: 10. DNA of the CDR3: TGCAGCGTTGAAAACTGGGGGTACAGGGGTGGCTACACCTTC. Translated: CSVENWGYRGGYTF.

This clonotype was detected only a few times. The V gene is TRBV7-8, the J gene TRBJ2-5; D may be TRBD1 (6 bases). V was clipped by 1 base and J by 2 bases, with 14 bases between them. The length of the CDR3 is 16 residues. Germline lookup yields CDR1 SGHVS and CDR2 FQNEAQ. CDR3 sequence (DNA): TGTGCCAGCAGCTTAGATCCAGGGGACATTCAAGAGACCCAGTACTTC. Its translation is CASSLDPGDIQETQYF.

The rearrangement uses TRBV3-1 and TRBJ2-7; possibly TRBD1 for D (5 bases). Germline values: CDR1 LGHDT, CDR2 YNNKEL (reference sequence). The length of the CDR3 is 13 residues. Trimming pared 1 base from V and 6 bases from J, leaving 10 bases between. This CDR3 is CASSQVREGEQYF. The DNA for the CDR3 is TGTGCCAGCAGCCAAGTCAGGGAAGGCGAGCAGTACTTC.

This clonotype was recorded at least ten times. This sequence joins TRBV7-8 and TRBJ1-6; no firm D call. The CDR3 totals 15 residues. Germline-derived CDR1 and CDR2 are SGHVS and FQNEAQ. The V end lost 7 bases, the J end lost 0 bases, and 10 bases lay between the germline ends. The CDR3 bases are TGTGCCAGCATTAGAGGGAGCTCCTATAATTCACCCCTCCACTTT. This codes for CASIRGSSYNSPLHF.

CDR3 nucleotides: TGCAGTGCTATAAGAGGGCCAAACACTGAAGCTTTCTTT. This encodes CSAIRGPNTEAFF. The V and J genes are TRBV20-1 and TRBJ1-1; no clear D. V was clipped by 4 bases and J by 2 bases, with 11 bases between them. The germline CDR1 and CDR2 sequences are DFQATT and SNEGSKA (reference sequence). This CDR3 has 13 amino acids.

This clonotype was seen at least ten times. The CDR3 DNA follows: TGTGCCAGCAGCCAGGGGACAGGGGTCACCGGGGAGCTGTTTTTT. Amino acid sequence: CASSQGTGVTGELFF. The chain links TRBV4-2 to TRBJ2-2, with 10 bases matching TRBD1. The germline V gene has CDR1 LGHNA and CDR2 YNFKEQ. There are 15 residues in the CDR3. V was pared by 3 bases and J by 4 bases, with 2 bases of the junction left unmatched.

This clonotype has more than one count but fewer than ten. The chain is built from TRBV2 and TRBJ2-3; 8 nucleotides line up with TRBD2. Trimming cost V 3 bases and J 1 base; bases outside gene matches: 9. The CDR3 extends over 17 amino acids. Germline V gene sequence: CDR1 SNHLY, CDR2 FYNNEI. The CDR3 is CASSDGGGLLGTDTQYF. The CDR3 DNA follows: TGTGCCAGCAGTGACGGCGGGGGGCTGTTAGGCACAGATACGCAGTATTTT. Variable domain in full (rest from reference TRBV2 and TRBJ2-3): EPEVTQTPSHQVTQMGQEVILRCVPISNHLYFYWYRQILGQKVEFLVSFYNNEISEKSEIFDDQFSVERPDGSNFTLKIRSTKLEDSAMYFCASSDGGGLLGTDTQYFGPGTRLTVL.

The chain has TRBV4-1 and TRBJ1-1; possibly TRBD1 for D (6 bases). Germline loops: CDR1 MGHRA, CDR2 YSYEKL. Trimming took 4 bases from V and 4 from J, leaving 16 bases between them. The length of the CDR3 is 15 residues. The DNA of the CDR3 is TGCGCCAGCAGCCCGCTCTGGGGGCACGGCACTGAAGCTTTCTTT. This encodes CASSPLWGHGTEAFF.

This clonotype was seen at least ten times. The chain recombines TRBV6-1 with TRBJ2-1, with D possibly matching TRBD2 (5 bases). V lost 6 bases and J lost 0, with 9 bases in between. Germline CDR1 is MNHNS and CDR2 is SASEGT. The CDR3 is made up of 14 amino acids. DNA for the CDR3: TGTGCCAGCAGCCAGCGGCACTCCTACAATGAGCAGTTCTTC. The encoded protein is CASSQRHSYNEQFF.

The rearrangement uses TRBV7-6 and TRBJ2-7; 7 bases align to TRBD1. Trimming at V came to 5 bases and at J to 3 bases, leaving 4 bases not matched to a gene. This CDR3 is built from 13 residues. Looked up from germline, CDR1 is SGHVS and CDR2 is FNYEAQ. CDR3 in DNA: TGTGCCAGCAGCCATGGGACAGACTACGAGCAGTACTTC. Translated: CASSHGTDYEQYF. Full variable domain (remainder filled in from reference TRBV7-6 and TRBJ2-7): GAGVSQSPRYKVTKRGQDVALRCDPISGHVSLYWYRQALGQGPEFLTYFNYEAQQDKSGLPNDRFSAERPEGSISTLTIQRTEQRDSAMYRCASSHGTDYEQYFGPGTRLTVT.

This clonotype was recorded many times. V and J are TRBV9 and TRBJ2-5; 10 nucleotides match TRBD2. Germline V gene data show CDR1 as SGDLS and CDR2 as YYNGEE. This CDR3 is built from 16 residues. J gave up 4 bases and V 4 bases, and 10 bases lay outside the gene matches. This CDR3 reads CASSPYSGGPGETQYF. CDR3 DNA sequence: TGTGCCAGCAGCCCCTATAGCGGGGGGCCAGGAGAGACCCAGTACTTC.

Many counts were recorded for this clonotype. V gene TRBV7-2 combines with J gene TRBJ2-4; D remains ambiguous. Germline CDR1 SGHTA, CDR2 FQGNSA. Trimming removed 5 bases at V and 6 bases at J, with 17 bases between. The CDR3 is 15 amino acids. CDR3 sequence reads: CASSLLGPRGNIQYF. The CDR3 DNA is TGTGCCAGCAGCCTGCTTGGGCCTCGCGGAAACATTCAGTACTTC.

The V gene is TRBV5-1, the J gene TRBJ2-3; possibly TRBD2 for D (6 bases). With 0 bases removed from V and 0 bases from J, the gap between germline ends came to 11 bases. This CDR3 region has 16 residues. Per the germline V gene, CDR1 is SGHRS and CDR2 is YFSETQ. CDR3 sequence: CASSLGGLGSTDTQYF. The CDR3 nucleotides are TGCGCCAGCAGCTTGGGGGGACTGGGGAGCACAGATACGCAGTATTTT.

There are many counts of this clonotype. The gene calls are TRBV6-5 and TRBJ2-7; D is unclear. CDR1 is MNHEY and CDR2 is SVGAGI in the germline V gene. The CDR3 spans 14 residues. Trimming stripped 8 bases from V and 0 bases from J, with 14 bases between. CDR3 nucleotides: TGTGCCAGCTTCCCGATAGGTAGCTCCTACGAGCAGTACGTC. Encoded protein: CASFPIGSSYEQYV.

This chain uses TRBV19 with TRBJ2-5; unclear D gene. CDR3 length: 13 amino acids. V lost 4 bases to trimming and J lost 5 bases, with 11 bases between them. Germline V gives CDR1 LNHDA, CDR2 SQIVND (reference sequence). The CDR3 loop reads CASSTLEKETQYF. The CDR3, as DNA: TGTGCCAGTAGTACCCTAGAGAAGGAGACCCAGTACTTC.

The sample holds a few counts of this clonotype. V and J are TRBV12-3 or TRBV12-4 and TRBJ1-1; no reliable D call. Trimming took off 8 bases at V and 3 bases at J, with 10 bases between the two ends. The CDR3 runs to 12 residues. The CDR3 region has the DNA TGTGCCAGCGTAAAAGGGTACACTGAAGCTTTCTTT. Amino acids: CASVKGYTEAFF.

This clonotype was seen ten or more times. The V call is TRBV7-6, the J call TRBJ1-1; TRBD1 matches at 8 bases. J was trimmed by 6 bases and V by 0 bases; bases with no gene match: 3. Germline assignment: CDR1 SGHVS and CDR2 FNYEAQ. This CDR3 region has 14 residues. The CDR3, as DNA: TGTGCCAGCAGCTTAGCGGTGACAGGGGCTGAAGCTTTCTTT. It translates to CASSLAVTGAEAFF.

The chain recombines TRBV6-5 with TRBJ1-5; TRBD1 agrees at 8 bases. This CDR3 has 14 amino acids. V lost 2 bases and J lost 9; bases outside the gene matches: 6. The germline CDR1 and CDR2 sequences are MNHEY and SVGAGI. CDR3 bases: TGTGCCAGCAGTTACCGGACAGGGCGGGCGCCCCAGCATTTT. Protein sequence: CASSYRTGRAPQHF.

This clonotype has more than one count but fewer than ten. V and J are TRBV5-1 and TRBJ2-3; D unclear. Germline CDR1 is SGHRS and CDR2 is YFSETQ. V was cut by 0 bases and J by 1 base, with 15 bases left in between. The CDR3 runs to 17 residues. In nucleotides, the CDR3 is TGCGCCAGCAGCTTGGGCGTATCTCCATTGGGCACAGATACGCAGTATTTT. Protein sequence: CASSLGVSPLGTDTQYF.

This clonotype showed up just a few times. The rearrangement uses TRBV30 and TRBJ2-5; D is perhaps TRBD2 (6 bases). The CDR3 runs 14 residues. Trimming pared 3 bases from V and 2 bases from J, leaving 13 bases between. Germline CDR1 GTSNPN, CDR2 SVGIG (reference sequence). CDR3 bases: TGTGCCTGGAGACTGACTAGACAACAAGAGACCCAGTACTTC. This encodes CAWRLTRQQETQYF.